Listed below are T cell receptor beta chains from one sample, sequenced in a study of cytomegalovirus exposure and HLA in healthy donors. Using immunoSEQ multiplex PCR, the repertoire was profiled, and TCRdb retains in-frame clones only, with some absent. The data show roughly 110,000 clones, just under 70% seen once. The sequencing input was PBMCs. The receptor set was obtained from a man younger than 40 in good health and CMV-seropositive. The conserved cysteine and the conserved F or W are not part of the CDR3 here. Each record gives: V gene, J gene, CDR3 protein.

>TRBV30|TRBJ1-2
AGTGGWAYGYT
>TRBV11-3|TRBJ2-1
ASSQGTGGLGNEQF
>TRBV9|TRBJ1-1
ASSGPGLNTEAF
>TRBV5-4|TRBJ2-2
ASRSQGNTGELF
>TRBV7-2|TRBJ2-3
ASRSLADTQY
>TRBV7-2|TRBJ2-5
ASSLGASGETQY
>TRBV2|TRBJ2-4
ASSDSINIQY
>TRBV28|TRBJ2-3
ASSTGLAGLDTQY
>TRBV19|TRBJ1-1
ASSTKPSRAANTEAF
>TRBV25-1|TRBJ1-4
ASKGGDRGPEKLF
>TRBV11-2|TRBJ2-2
ASSLKGGGTGELF
>TRBV19|TRBJ2-4
ASSRGTRGLAKNIQY
>TRBV30|TRBJ1-2
AWSEQGAVGYT
>TRBV2|TRBJ1-1
ASSVGGQLNTEAF
>TRBV2|TRBJ1-5
ASSDRGLLGNQPQH
>TRBV19|TRBJ1-1
AAGVTEAF
>TRBV4-2|TRBJ1-2
ASSSGQGSNYGYT
>TRBV27|TRBJ2-5
ASSLTRGLAGQETQY
>TRBV27|TRBJ1-3
ASSSRGRVSGNTIY
>TRBV29-1|TRBJ1-2
SVEPRVSNYGYT
>TRBV9|TRBJ1-1
ASSVAATGFNTEAF
>TRBV7-3|TRBJ2-1
ATRTSGGAYNEQF
>TRBV7-2|TRBJ2-2
ASSFDGGGPTGELF
>TRBV27|TRBJ2-6
ASSLWAGSGANVLT
>TRBV30|TRBJ1-2
AWSVTGGHGYT
>TRBV21-1|TRBJ2-3
ASSTGLAGVTDTQY
>TRBV2|TRBJ2-2
ASRREANTGELF
>TRBV29-1|TRBJ2-3
SVRGTDTQY
>TRBV20-1|TRBJ2-1
SAWRSDEQF
>TRBV10-3|TRBJ2-2
AISVVAGELF
>TRBV27|TRBJ2-7
ASEGPGLAGGNYEQY
>TRBV11-3|TRBJ1-1
ASSLEPGIYTEAF
>TRBV19|TRBJ2-2
ASSIDRDRQLYGELF
>TRBV19|TRBJ2-2
ASSVGPRRGTGELF
>TRBV5-4|TRBJ1-2
ASSGLDPGYT
>TRBV5-1|TRBJ2-7
ASSLDSAGGREQY
>TRBV11-2|TRBJ2-7
ASSLGQGSTDFYEQY
>TRBV5-5|TRBJ2-3
ASSLVGTGEGDTQY
>TRBV6-5|TRBJ2-7
ASSEERDSYEQY
>TRBV5-1|TRBJ2-5
ASSLFSGQEGETQY
>TRBV20-1|TRBJ2-3
SALKQY
>TRBV30|TRBJ1-5
AWSGSRDYRSNQPQH
>TRBV6-1|TRBJ2-2
ASITGGAAGELF